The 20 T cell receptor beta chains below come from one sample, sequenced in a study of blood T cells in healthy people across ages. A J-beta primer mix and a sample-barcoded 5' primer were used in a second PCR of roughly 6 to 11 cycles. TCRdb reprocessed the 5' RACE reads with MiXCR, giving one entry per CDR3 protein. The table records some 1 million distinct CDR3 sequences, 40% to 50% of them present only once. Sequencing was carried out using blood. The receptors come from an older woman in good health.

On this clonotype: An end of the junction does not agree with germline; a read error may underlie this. In nucleotides, the CDR3 is TGTACCAGCAGGCAACAGGGTACCTACGAGCAGTACTTC. Its protein is CTSRQQGTYEQYF. The chain uses TRBV6-5 and TRBJ2-7; D might be TRBD1 (6 bases). The CDR3 runs to 13 residues. Germline values: CDR1 MNHEY, CDR2 SVGAGI.

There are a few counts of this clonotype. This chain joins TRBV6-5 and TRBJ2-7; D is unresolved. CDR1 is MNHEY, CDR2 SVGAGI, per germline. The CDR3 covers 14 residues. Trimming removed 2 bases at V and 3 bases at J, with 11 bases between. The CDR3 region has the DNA TGTGCCAGCAGTTACACGAGGACCCGCTACGAGCAGTACTTC. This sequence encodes CASSYTRTRYEQYF.

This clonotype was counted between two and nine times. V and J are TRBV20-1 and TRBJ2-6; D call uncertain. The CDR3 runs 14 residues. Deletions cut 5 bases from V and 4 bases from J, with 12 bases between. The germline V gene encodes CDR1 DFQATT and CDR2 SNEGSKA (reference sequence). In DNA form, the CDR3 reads TGCAGTGCTCCTCCCAGCTTAGGGGCCAACGTCCTGACTTTC. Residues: CSAPPSLGANVLTF.

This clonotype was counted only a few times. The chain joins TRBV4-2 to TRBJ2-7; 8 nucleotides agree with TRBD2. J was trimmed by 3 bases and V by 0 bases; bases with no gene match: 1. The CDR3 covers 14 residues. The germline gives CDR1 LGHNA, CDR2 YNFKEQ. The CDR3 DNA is TGTGCCAGCAGCCAAGAAACTAGCGGCTACGAGCAGTACTTC. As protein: CASSQETSGYEQYF.

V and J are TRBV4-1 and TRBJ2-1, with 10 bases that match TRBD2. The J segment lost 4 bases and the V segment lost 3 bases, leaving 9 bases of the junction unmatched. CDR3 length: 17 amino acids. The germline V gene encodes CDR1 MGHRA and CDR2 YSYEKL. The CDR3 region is CASSHLLAGESYNEQFF. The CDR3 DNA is TGCGCCAGCAGCCATCTTCTAGCGGGAGAGTCTTACAATGAGCAGTTCTTC.

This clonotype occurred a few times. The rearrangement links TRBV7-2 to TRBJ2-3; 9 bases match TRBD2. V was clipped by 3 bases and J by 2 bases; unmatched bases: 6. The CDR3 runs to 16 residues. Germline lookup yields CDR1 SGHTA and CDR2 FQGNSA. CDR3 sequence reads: CASSLDSGSSTDTQYF. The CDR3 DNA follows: TGTGCCAGCAGCTTGGATAGCGGGAGCTCCACAGATACGCAGTATTTT.

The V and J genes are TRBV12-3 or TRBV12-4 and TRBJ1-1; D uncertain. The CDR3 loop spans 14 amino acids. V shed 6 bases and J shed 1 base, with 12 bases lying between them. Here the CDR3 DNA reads TGTGCCAGCAGCGAGAGTTGGGCGAACACTGAAGCTTTCTTT. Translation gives CASSESWANTEAFF.

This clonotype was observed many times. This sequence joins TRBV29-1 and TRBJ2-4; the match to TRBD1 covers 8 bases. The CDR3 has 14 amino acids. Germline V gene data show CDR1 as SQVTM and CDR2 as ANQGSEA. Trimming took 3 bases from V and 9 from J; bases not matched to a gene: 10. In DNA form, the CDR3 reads TGCAGCGTTGATAGGACAGGGTGGGGGAGCATTCAGTACTTC. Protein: CSVDRTGWGSIQYF. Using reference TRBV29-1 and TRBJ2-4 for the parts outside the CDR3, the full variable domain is SAVISQKPSRDICQRGTSLTIQCQVDSQVTMMFWYRQQPGQSLTLIATANQGSEATYESGFVIDKFPISRPNLTFSTLTVSNMSPEDSSIYLCSVDRTGWGSIQYFGAGTRLSVL.

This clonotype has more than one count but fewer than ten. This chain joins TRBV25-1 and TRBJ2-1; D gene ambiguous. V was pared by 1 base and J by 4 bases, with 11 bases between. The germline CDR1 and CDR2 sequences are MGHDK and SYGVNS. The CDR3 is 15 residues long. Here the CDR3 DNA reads TGTGCCAGCAGTGAATCTGGCGGTGGTTACAATGAGCAGTTCTTC. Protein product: CASSESGGGYNEQFF.

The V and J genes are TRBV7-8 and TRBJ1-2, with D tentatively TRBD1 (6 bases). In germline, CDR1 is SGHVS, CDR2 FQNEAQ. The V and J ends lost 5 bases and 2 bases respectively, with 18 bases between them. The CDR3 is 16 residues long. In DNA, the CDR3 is TGTGCCAGCAGCCCTAGATCTCGGACAGCAAACTATGGCTACACCTTC. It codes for CASSPRSRTANYGYTF.

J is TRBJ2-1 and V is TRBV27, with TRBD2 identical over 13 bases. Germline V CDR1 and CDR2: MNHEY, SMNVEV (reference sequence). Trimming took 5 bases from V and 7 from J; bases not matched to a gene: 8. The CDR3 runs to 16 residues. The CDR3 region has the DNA TGTGCCAGCAGTGGACCCCGGACTAGCGGGAGTAATGAGCAGTTCTTC. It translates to CASSGPRTSGSNEQFF.

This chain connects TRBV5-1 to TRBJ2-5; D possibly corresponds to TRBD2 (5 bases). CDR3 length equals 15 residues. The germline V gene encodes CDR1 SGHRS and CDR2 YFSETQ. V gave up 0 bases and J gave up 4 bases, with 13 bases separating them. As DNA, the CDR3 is TGCGCCAGCAGCTTGGCGTGGGTGGCGGGAGAGACCCAGTACTTC. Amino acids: CASSLAWVAGETQYF.

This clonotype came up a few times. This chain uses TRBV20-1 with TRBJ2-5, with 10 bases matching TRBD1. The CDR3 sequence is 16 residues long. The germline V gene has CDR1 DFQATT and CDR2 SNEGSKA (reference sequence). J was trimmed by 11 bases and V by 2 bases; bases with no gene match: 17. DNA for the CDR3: TGCAGTGCTAGATGGGACTCCGGGACAGGGGCTGAAGAGCAGTACTTC. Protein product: CSARWDSGTGAEEQYF.

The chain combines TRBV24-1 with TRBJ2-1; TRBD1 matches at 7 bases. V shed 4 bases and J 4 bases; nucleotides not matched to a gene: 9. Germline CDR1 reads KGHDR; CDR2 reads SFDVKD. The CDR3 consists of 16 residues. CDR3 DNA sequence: TGTGCCACCAGTGACCCCGCGGACAGGTCATACAATGAGCAGTTCTTC. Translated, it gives CATSDPADRSYNEQFF.

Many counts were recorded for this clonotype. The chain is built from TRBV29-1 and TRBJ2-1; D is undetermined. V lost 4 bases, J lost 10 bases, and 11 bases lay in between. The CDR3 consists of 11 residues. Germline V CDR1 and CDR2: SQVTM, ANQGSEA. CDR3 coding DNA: TGCAGCGTTGGGGGTGGCGAGGAGCAGTTCTTC. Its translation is CSVGGGEEQFF.

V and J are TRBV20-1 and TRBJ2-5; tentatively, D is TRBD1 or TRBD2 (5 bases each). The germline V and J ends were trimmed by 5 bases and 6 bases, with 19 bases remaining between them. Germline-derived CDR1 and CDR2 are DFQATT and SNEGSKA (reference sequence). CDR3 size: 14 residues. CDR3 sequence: CSAADQGPRKTQYF. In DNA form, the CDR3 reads TGCAGTGCTGCCGATCAGGGACCTCGGAAGACCCAGTACTTC.

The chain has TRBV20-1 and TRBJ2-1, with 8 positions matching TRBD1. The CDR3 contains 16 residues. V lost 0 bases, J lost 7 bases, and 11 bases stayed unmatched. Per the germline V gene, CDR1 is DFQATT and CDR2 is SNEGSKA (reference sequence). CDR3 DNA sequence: TGCAGTGCTAGAGATATCCGGACAGGGCCCCTGAATGAGCAGTTCTTC. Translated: CSARDIRTGPLNEQFF.

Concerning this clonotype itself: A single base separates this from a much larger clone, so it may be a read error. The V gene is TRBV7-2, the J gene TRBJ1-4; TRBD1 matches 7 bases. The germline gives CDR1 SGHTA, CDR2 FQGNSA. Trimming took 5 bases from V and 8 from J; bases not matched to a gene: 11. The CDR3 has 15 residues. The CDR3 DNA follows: TGTGCCAGCAGCACCACAGGGGCGGTAGGGGAAAAACTGTTTTTT. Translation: CASSTTGAVGEKLFF.

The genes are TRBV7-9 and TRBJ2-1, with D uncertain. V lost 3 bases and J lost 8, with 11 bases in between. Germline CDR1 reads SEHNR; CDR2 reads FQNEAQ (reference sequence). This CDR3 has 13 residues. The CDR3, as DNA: TGTGCCAGCAGCTTCTTGGCCGGAGATGAGCAGTTCTTC. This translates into CASSFLAGDEQFF.

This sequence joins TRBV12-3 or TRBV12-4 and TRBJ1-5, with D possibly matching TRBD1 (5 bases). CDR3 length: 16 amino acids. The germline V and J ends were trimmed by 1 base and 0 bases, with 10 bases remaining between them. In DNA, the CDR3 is TGTGCCAGCAGTTTAGGGGACGGTTATAGCAATCAGCCCCAGCATTTT. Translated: CASSLGDGYSNQPQHF.